A selection of T cell receptor beta chains follows, all from one sample in a study of identifying expanded T cells in peripheral blood. TCRdb's copy holds only in-frame clones and misses some; the assay was immunoSEQ multiplex PCR. Of under 150,000 clones listed, 75% to 90% were seen once; the top ten hold more than 2.5%. Input material: blood. Receptor source: a person between 18 and 75 years old in good health. Each CDR3 is given with its conserved first and last residue. A D gene is named only where the DNA matches it firmly. Clone size is given for some rows only: seen once, a few or many times, or a class if the clone is expanded.

abundance: .
d_gene: .
j_gene: TRBJ2-7
v_gene: TRBV18
CDR3aa: CASSPPSFRNEQYF
CDR3nt: TGTGCCAGCTCACCGCCCTCCTTCCGTAACGAGCAGTACTTC

abundance: .
d_gene: TRBD2
j_gene: TRBJ2-7
v_gene: TRBV7-2
CDR3aa: CASSLATSAGGSYEQYF
CDR3nt: TGTGCCAGCAGCTTAGCTACCTCGGCGGGGGGGTCCTACGAGCAGTACTTC

abundance: .
d_gene: .
j_gene: TRBJ1-2
v_gene: TRBV5-6
CDR3aa: CASRGAGYGYTF
CDR3nt: TGTGCCAGCAGGGGCGCCGGGTATGGCTACACCTTC

abundance: .
d_gene: TRBD1
j_gene: TRBJ2-7
v_gene: TRBV5-6
CDR3aa: CASSYTDRAYEQYF
CDR3nt: TGTGCCAGCAGTTACACCGACAGGGCCTACGAGCAGTACTTC

abundance: .
d_gene: TRBD2
j_gene: TRBJ2-1
v_gene: TRBV29-1
CDR3aa: CSGRLAGVHYNEQFF
CDR3nt: TGCAGCGGCAGACTAGCGGGGGTACACTACAATGAGCAGTTCTTC

abundance: .
d_gene: .
j_gene: TRBJ1-5
v_gene: TRBV15
CDR3aa: CATSRGQNNQPQHF
CDR3nt: TGTGCCACCAGCAGAGGACAGAACAATCAGCCCCAGCATTTT

abundance: .
d_gene: .
j_gene: TRBJ2-3
v_gene: TRBV5-1
CDR3aa: CASSFNDPRTDTQYF
CDR3nt: TGCGCCAGCAGCTTTAATGACCCTCGCACAGATACGCAGTATTTT

abundance: .
d_gene: .
j_gene: TRBJ1-3
v_gene: TRBV2
CDR3aa: CASSEGQFNTIYF
CDR3nt: TGTGCCAGCAGTGAAGGACAGTTCAACACCATATATTTT

abundance: .
d_gene: .
j_gene: TRBJ2-1
v_gene: TRBV6-4
CDR3aa: CASRESDFSYNEQFF
CDR3nt: TGTGCCAGCAGAGAAAGTGACTTCTCCTACAATGAGCAGTTCTTC

abundance: .
d_gene: TRBD1
j_gene: TRBJ2-2
v_gene: TRBV9
CDR3aa: CASSFQGANTGELFF
CDR3nt: TGTGCCAGCAGCTTCCAGGGGGCGAACACCGGGGAGCTGTTTTTT

abundance: .
d_gene: TRBD1
j_gene: TRBJ2-7
v_gene: TRBV7-2
CDR3aa: CASSLGVGQGYEQYF
CDR3nt: TGTGCCAGCAGCTTAGGAGTTGGACAGGGCTACGAGCAGTACTTC

abundance: once
d_gene: TRBD2
j_gene: TRBJ2-5
v_gene: TRBV12-5
CDR3aa: CASGLAPGLAVETQYF
CDR3nt: TGTGCTAGTGGTTTGGCTCCGGGACTAGCAGTAGAGACCCAGTACTTC

abundance: .
d_gene: .
j_gene: TRBJ2-3
v_gene: TRBV4-3
CDR3aa: CASSQDLGTGRDTQYF
CDR3nt: TGCGCCAGCAGCCAAGATTTGGGAACAGGGCGGGATACGCAGTATTTT

abundance: .
d_gene: .
j_gene: TRBJ2-3
v_gene: TRBV5-6
CDR3aa: CASSLGRNTDTQYF
CDR3nt: TGTGCCAGCAGCTTGGGCAGAAACACAGATACGCAGTATTTT

abundance: .
d_gene: .
j_gene: TRBJ2-3
v_gene: TRBV5-1
CDR3aa: CASSSLTLETSTDTQYF
CDR3nt: TGCGCCAGCAGCTCATTAACACTTGAAACTAGCACAGATACGCAGTATTTT

abundance: few
d_gene: .
j_gene: TRBJ2-2
v_gene: TRBV2
CDR3aa: CASSGDPRNTGELFF
CDR3nt: TGTGCCAGCAGTGGGGACCCAAGGAACACCGGGGAGCTGTTTTTT

abundance: .
d_gene: .
j_gene: TRBJ2-6
v_gene: TRBV6-1
CDR3aa: CASSSSGANVLTF
CDR3nt: TGTGCCAGCAGCAGCTCTGGGGCCAACGTCCTGACTTTC

abundance: .
d_gene: .
j_gene: TRBJ1-6
v_gene: TRBV5-1
CDR3aa: CASSVDTNSPLHF
CDR3nt: TGCGCCAGCAGCGTGGACACTAATTCACCCCTCCACTTT

abundance: .
d_gene: .
j_gene: TRBJ1-2
v_gene: TRBV4-1
CDR3aa: CASSQDKGVSGYTF
CDR3nt: TGCGCCAGCAGCCAAGATAAGGGCGTAAGTGGCTACACCTTC

abundance: few
d_gene: .
j_gene: TRBJ1-4
v_gene: TRBV7-8
CDR3aa: CASSLLKKSGGREYRNEKLFF
CDR3nt: TGTGCCAGCAGCTTGCTGAAGAAAAGTGGCGGCCGAGAATATCGAAATGAAAAACTGTTTTTT

abundance: .
d_gene: TRBD2
j_gene: TRBJ2-3
v_gene: TRBV7-9
CDR3aa: CASSLARGGYTDTQYF
CDR3nt: TGTGCCAGCAGCTTAGCCCGGGGGGGCTACACAGATACGCAGTATTTT

abundance: once
d_gene: .
j_gene: TRBJ1-2
v_gene: TRBV7-2
CDR3aa: CASSSEWAGDYGYTF
CDR3nt: TGTGCCAGCAGCTCAGAATGGGCGGGGGACTATGGCTACACCTTC

abundance: .
d_gene: TRBD1
j_gene: TRBJ1-3
v_gene: TRBV10-1
CDR3aa: CANSDRAFYSGNTIYF
CDR3nt: TGCGCCAACTCGGACAGGGCGTTCTACTCTGGAAACACCATATATTTT

abundance: .
d_gene: .
j_gene: TRBJ1-2
v_gene: TRBV7-2
CDR3aa: CASSPDRSGYTF
CDR3nt: TGTGCCAGCAGCCCTGACAGGTCGGGCTACACCTTC

abundance: .
d_gene: .
j_gene: TRBJ2-2
v_gene: TRBV27
CDR3aa: CASRPITQGGELFF
CDR3nt: TGTGCCAGCAGGCCTATTACCCAGGGCGGGGAGCTGTTTTTT

abundance: .
d_gene: .
j_gene: TRBJ2-7
v_gene: TRBV4-3
CDR3aa: CASSQVSQAISSYEQYF
CDR3nt: TGCGCCAGCAGCCAAGTAAGTCAGGCGATCAGCTCCTACGAGCAGTACTTC

abundance: .
d_gene: TRBD1
j_gene: TRBJ1-6
v_gene: TRBV7-2
CDR3aa: CASSLALGQHNSPLHF
CDR3nt: TGTGCCAGCAGCTTAGCCCTGGGACAGCATAATTCACCCCTCCACTTT

abundance: .
d_gene: TRBD2
j_gene: TRBJ2-3
v_gene: TRBV7-9
CDR3aa: CASSYGLAGGRGTDTQYF
CDR3nt: TGTGCCAGCAGCTACGGACTAGCGGGGGGCCGGGGCACAGATACGCAGTATTTT

abundance: .
d_gene: TRBD1
j_gene: TRBJ1-1
v_gene: TRBV4-1
CDR3aa: CASSQGDREMNTEAFF
CDR3nt: TGCGCCAGCAGCCAAGGAGACAGGGAAATGAACACTGAAGCTTTCTTT

abundance: .
d_gene: .
j_gene: TRBJ1-1
v_gene: TRBV6-5
CDR3aa: CASSYSNQRRSGKAFF
CDR3nt: TGTGCCAGCAGTTACTCGAATCAGAGGCGATCCGGCAAAGCTTTCTTT

abundance: .
d_gene: .
j_gene: TRBJ1-3
v_gene: TRBV7-2
CDR3aa: CASSYSGNTIYF
CDR3nt: TGTGCCAGCAGCTACTCTGGAAACACCATATATTTT

abundance: .
d_gene: .
j_gene: TRBJ1-1
v_gene: TRBV10-1
CDR3aa: CASSDGLRAFF
CDR3nt: TGCGCCAGCAGTGACGGCCTGAGGGCTTTCTTT

abundance: .
d_gene: .
j_gene: TRBJ2-7
v_gene: TRBV5-6
CDR3aa: CASSTETSSYEQYF
CDR3nt: TGTGCCAGCAGCACCGAGACTAGCTCCTACGAGCAGTACTTC

abundance: .
d_gene: TRBD1
j_gene: TRBJ1-5
v_gene: TRBV4-1
CDR3aa: CASSQVGTGGAGDQPQHF
CDR3nt: TGCGCCAGCAGCCAAGTGGGGACAGGGGGCGCGGGGGATCAGCCCCAGCATTTT

abundance: .
d_gene: TRBD2
j_gene: TRBJ2-2
v_gene: TRBV7-6
CDR3aa: CASSLREGSGELFF
CDR3nt: TGTGCCAGCAGCTTAAGGGAGGGGTCCGGGGAGCTGTTTTTT

abundance: .
d_gene: .
j_gene: TRBJ2-2
v_gene: TRBV5-1
CDR3aa: CASSPDWTGELFF
CDR3nt: TGCGCCAGCAGCCCGGACTGGACCGGGGAGCTGTTTTTT

abundance: .
d_gene: TRBD1
j_gene: TRBJ1-1
v_gene: TRBV19
CDR3aa: CASSTPGQGTTEAFF
CDR3nt: TGTGCCAGTAGTACTCCGGGACAGGGGACCACTGAAGCTTTCTTT

abundance: .
d_gene: .
j_gene: TRBJ2-7
v_gene: TRBV7-2
CDR3aa: CASSLGPSYEQYF
CDR3nt: TGTGCCAGCAGCTTGGGTCCTTCCTACGAGCAGTACTTC

abundance: once
d_gene: TRBD1
j_gene: TRBJ2-3
v_gene: TRBV5-6
CDR3aa: CASNIGDRGPADTQYF
CDR3nt: TGTGCCAGCAACATTGGGGACAGGGGGCCGGCAGATACGCAGTATTTT

abundance: once
d_gene: .
j_gene: TRBJ1-1
v_gene: TRBV9
CDR3aa: CASSSQRGNTEAFF
CDR3nt: TGTGCCAGCAGCTCTCAAAGGGGGAACACTGAAGCTTTCTTT

abundance: once
d_gene: .
j_gene: TRBJ1-1
v_gene: TRBV6-1
CDR3aa: CASSPPWRGRTEAFF
CDR3nt: TGTGCCAGCAGTCCACCCTGGCGGGGGCGGACTGAAGCTTTCTTT